A single sample is the source of the 7 T cell receptor beta chains below, sequenced in a study of monozygotic twins with inflammatory bowel disease. For each CDR3 protein, TCRdb gives one entry from its re-call of the 5' RACE reads, without DNA. The sample holds 420,000 or so distinct CDR3 sequences. The specimen was blood. The receptors were gathered from a human donor with ulcerative colitis or Crohn's disease, or a healthy co-twin of an affected twin (not recorded which).

The rearrangement uses TRBV11-1 and TRBJ2-1; TCRdb lists TRBD2, though no DNA is available to test this call. The CDR3 consists of 18 residues. Germline loops: CDR1 SGHAT, CDR2 FQDESV (reference sequence). CDR3 amino acids: CASSLRGSSGFSYNEQFF.

The chain recombines TRBV28 with TRBJ2-7; the TCRdb call, TRBD1, lacks DNA for checking. CDR3 length: 15 residues. The germline CDR1 and CDR2 sequences are MDHEN and SYDVKM. The CDR3 sequence: CASIEGQARTYEQYF. Based on the CDR3 plus reference TRBV28 and TRBJ2-7, the full variable domain is DVKVTQSSRYLVKRTGEKVFLECVQDMDHENMFWYRQDPGLGLRLIYFSYDVKMKEKGDIPEGYSVSREKKERFSLILESASTNQTSMYLCASIEGQARTYEQYFGPGTRLTVT.

The chain uses TRBV10-3 and TRBJ2-1; the D gene TCRdb calls, TRBD2, cannot be checked with no DNA. The CDR3 extends over 18 amino acids. Germline CDR1 reads ENHRY; CDR2 reads SYGVKD. CDR3 region: CAISEVTSGRPSGNEQFF.

CDR3 protein: CASSQGSGDSNQPQHF. The chain has TRBV4-2 and TRBJ1-5; the D call of TRBD1 rests on TCRdb alone, since no DNA is present to check it. CDR1 and CDR2 from the germline V gene are LGHNA and YNFKEQ. The CDR3 is made up of 16 amino acids.

The chain employs TRBV7-2 and TRBJ2-7; absent DNA, TCRdb's TRBD2 call cannot be checked. The CDR3 runs to 17 residues. Germline CDR1 reads SGHTA; CDR2 reads FQGNSA. This CDR3 reads CASSLGGTSGPSYEQYF.

This chain uses TRBV20-1 with TRBJ2-3; TCRdb's assignment of TRBD2 cannot be checked, as there is no DNA. CDR3 length equals 15 residues. CDR1 DFQATT and CDR2 SNEGSKA come from the germline V gene (reference sequence). CDR3: CSARDGAGRTDTQYF.

The V call is TRBV20-1, the J call TRBJ2-1; TCRdb designates TRBD2, a call that cannot be tested without DNA. The CDR3 loop spans 15 amino acids. The germline CDR1 and CDR2 sequences are DFQATT and SNEGSKA (reference sequence). CDR3 protein: CSALRGGSSDNEQFF.